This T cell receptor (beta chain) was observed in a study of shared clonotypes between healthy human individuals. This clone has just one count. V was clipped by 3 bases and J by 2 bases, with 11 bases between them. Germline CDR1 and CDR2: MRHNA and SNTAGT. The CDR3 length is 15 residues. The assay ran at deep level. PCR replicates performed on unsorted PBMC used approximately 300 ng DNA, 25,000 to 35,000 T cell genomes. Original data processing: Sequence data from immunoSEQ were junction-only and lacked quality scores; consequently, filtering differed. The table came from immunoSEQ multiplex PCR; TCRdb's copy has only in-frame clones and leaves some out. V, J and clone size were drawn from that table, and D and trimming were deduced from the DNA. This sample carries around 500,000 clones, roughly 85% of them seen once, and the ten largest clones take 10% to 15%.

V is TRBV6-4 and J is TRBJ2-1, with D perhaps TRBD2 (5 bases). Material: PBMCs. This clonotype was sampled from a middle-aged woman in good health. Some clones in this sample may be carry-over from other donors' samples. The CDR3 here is CASSESTRPYNEQFF. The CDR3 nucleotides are TGTGCCAGCAGTGAGTCCACTAGACCCTACAATGAGCAGTTCTTC.